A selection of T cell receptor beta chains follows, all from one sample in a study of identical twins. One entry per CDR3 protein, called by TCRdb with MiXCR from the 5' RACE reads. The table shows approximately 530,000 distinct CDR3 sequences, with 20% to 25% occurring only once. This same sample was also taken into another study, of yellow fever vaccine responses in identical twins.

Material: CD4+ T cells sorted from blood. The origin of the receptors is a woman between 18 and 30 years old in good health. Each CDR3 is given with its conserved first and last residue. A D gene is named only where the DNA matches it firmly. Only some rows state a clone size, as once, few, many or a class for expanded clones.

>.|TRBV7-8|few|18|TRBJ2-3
TGTGCCAGCAGCTTAGGGGCTTCGGACCTCTTTAGCACAGATACGCAGTATTTT
CASSLGASDLFSTDTQYF
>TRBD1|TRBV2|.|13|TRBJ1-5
TGTGCCAGCAGCGGACAGGTCAATCAGCCCCAGCATTTT
CASSGQVNQPQHF
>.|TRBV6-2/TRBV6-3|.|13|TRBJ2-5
TGTGCCAGCACCGGGCGGTACCAAGAGACCCAGTACTTC
CASTGRYQETQYF
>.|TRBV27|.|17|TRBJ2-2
TGTGCCAGCAGCCCCCGGTTGGCGGGGGCCAACACCGGGGAGCTGTTTTTT
CASSPRLAGANTGELFF
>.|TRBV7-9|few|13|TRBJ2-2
TGTGCCAGCAGCGTGCAGGAGGTCGGGGAGCTGTTTTTT
CASSVQEVGELFF
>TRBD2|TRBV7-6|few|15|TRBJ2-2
TGTGCCAGCAGCTTAACTAGCGGGGGCCCGGGGGAGCTGTTTTTT
CASSLTSGGPGELFF
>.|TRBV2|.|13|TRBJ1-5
TGTGCCAGCGACAGGACCGACAATCAGCCCCAGCATTTT
CASDRTDNQPQHF
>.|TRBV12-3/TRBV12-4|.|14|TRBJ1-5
TGTGCCAGCAGTCTTGGGCTGGTATATCAGCCCCAGCATTTT
CASSLGLVYQPQHF
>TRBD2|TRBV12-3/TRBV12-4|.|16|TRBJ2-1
TGTGCCAGCAGTCAAAGACTAGCGGGAGAAGGAAATGAGCAGTTCTTC
CASSQRLAGEGNEQFF
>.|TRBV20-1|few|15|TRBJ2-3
TGCAGTGCCACCCCAGCCAGGCGGGGCCTAGATACGCAGTATTTT
CSATPARRGLDTQYF
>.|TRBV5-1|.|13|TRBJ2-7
TGCGCCAGCAGCACCACAGGGTACGGGGAGCAGTACTTC
CASSTTGYGEQYF
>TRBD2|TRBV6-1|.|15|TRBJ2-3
TGTGCCAGCAGGGGAGGGCGGGGGAGCACAGATACGCAGTATTTT
CASRGGRGSTDTQYF
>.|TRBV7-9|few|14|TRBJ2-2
TGTGCCAGCAGCCCCCGACAGGTCACAGGGGAGCTGTTTTTT
CASSPRQVTGELFF
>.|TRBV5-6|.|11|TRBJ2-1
TGTGCCAGCAGCCGGCCGGAGCGAGAGTTCTTC
CASSRPEREFF
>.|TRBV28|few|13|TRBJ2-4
TGTGCCAGCCAAACCGACGTAGGGAACATTCAGTACTTC
CASQTDVGNIQYF
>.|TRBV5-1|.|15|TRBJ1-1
TGCGCCAGCAGCTTGGACGGCAGGGAGAACACTGAAGCTTTCTTT
CASSLDGRENTEAFF
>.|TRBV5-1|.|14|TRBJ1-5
TGCGCCAGCAGCCTCGGACAGAAGAATCAGCCCCAGCATTTT
CASSLGQKNQPQHF
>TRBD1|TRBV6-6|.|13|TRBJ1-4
TGTGCCAGCACCCACCAGGGGGGGGAAAAACTGTTTTTT
CASTHQGGEKLFF
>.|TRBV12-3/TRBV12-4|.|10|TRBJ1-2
TGTGCCAGCAGCCGCTATGGCTACACCTTC
CASSRYGYTF